Listed below are T cell receptor beta chains from one sample, sequenced in a study of blood T cell repertoires in COVID-19. Repertoires were generated with immunoSEQ multiplex PCR, while TCRdb's copy carries only in-frame clones and drops some. This sample carries fewer than 15,000 clones, under 80% of them seen once, and the ten largest clones take around 38%. The sample taken for sequencing was peripheral blood. These TCRs come from a woman older than 75 with acute or convalescent COVID-19. The CDR3 runs from the conserved cysteine through the conserved F or W. Fields, in order: CDR3 protein, CDR3 DNA, clone size, D gene, V gene, CDR3 length, J gene. The D gene is left open where the match is weak. Size values are once, few and many counts, or a class for expanded clones, and some rows have none.

CASSQVQGREVQYF,TGTGCCAGCAGCCAAGTTCAGGGGAGGGAGGTCCAGTACTTC,-,-,TRBV3-1/TRBV3-2,14,TRBJ2-5
CASSQPTSLISHEQFF,TGTGCCAGCAGCCAACCGACTAGCTTGATCTCTCATGAGCAGTTCTTC,-,TRBD2,TRBV3-1/TRBV3-2,16,TRBJ2-1
CASSLKRPGFPYF,TGTGCCAGCAGCCTCAAAAGACCCGGGTTTCCGTACTTC,-,-,TRBV11-2,13,TRBJ2-5
CASSLPPGQEIYEQYF,TGTGCCAGCAGCTTACCCCCAGGACAGGAGATCTACGAGCAGTACTTC,medium-sized,TRBD1,TRBV7-6,16,TRBJ2-7
CASSLTGFGADTQYF,TGTGCCAGCAGCCTTACAGGGTTTGGGGCAGATACGCAGTATTTT,-,-,TRBV3-1/TRBV3-2,15,TRBJ2-3
CASSLVLAGTDTQYF,TGTGCCAGCAGCTTAGTACTAGCTGGCACAGATACGCAGTATTTT,-,-,TRBV11-2,15,TRBJ2-3
CASSSTGASGNTIYF,TGCGCCAGCAGCTCCACAGGGGCCTCTGGAAACACCATATATTTT,once,TRBD1,TRBV5-1,15,TRBJ1-3
CASSLDRGMNTEAFF,TGTGCCAGCAGCTTGGACAGGGGGATGAACACTGAAGCTTTCTTT,-,TRBD1,TRBV7-2,15,TRBJ1-1
CASSQIRLRQNTEAFF,TGTGCCAGCAGCCAAATCCGCTTGCGGCAGAACACTGAAGCTTTCTTT,once,-,TRBV3-1/TRBV3-2,16,TRBJ1-1
CASSLGQGINEQFF,TGCGCCAGCAGCTTGGGACAGGGGATCAATGAGCAGTTCTTC,once,TRBD1,TRBV5-1,14,TRBJ2-1
CAARNPSTDTQYF,TGTGCCGCTAGAAACCCAAGCACAGATACGCAGTATTTT,-,-,TRBV6-5,13,TRBJ2-3
CASSTGTGSQPQHF,TGTGCCAGCAGCACCGGGACAGGGAGTCAGCCCCAGCATTTT,-,TRBD1,TRBV7-9,14,TRBJ1-5
CASSLGTGDTGELFF,TGTGCCAGCAGCTTGGGGACAGGGGACACCGGGGAGCTGTTTTTT,once,TRBD1,TRBV5-4,15,TRBJ2-2
CASSYTDSGEQYF,TGTGCCAGCAGTTACACGGACAGTGGAGAGCAGTACTTC,-,-,TRBV6-2/TRBV6-3,13,TRBJ2-7
CASSLTGDYGYTF,TGTGCCAGCTCACTGACAGGGGACTATGGCTACACCTTC,-,TRBD1,TRBV18,13,TRBJ1-2
CASSIQQGQMNTEAFF,TGTGCCAGTAGTATTCAACAGGGGCAGATGAACACTGAAGCTTTCTTT,few,TRBD1,TRBV19,16,TRBJ1-1
CASSVGRPYNSPLHF,TGTGCCAGCAGCGTAGGGAGACCTTATAATTCACCCCTCCACTTT,few,-,TRBV9,15,TRBJ1-6
CASSYAGDEQYF,TGCGCCAGCAGCTACGCAGGGGACGAGCAGTACTTC,-,-,TRBV5-1,12,TRBJ2-7
CAKGLGNQPQHF,TGTGCTAAGGGGTTGGGCAATCAGCCCCAGCATTTT,-,-,TRBV2,12,TRBJ1-5
CASSSQRTITTGGTQYF,TGTGCCAGCAGCTCTCAACGGACTATCACCACAGGGGGGACGCAGTATTTT,-,TRBD1,TRBV11-2,17,TRBJ2-3
CASSLTSGTGGPVGQPQHF,TGTGCCAGCAGCTTAACCTCCGGGACAGGGGGCCCAGTAGGTCAGCCCCAGCATTTT,-,TRBD1,TRBV5-6,19,TRBJ1-5
CASSLAGVGPGELFF,TGTGCCAGCAGCTTGGCAGGGGTGGGTCCCGGGGAGCTGTTTTTT,-,-,TRBV5-5,15,TRBJ2-2
CASRETGGWDTEAFF,TGTGCCAGCAGGGAAACAGGGGGCTGGGATACTGAAGCTTTCTTT,-,TRBD1,TRBV7-3,15,TRBJ1-1
CASTVTGANVLTF,TGTGCCAGTACAGTAACTGGGGCCAACGTCCTGACTTTC,-,-,TRBV6-5,13,TRBJ2-6
CASRPGQAAGANVLTF,TGTGCCAGTAGGCCGGGACAAGCGGCTGGGGCCAACGTCCTGACTTTC,-,-,TRBV19,16,TRBJ2-6
CASSLEGWEQYF,TGTGCCAGCAGTTTGGAGGGGTGGGAGCAGTACTTC,-,-,TRBV28,12,TRBJ2-7
CASSSLAGVETQYF,TGTGCCAGCAGTTCACTAGCGGGGGTTGAGACCCAGTACTTC,-,TRBD2,TRBV28,14,TRBJ2-5
CASSRQGQVQETQYF,TGCGCCAGCAGCCGGCAAGGACAGGTACAAGAGACCCAGTACTTC,-,TRBD1,TRBV5-1,15,TRBJ2-5
CASSLAGTVYEQYF,TGTGCCAGCAGCTTAGCGGGGACAGTATACGAGCAGTACTTC,-,TRBD1,TRBV7-9,14,TRBJ2-7
CASSYRGVANYGYTF,TGTGCCAGCAGTTACCGGGGGGTAGCTAACTATGGCTACACCTTC,few,-,TRBV6-2/TRBV6-3,15,TRBJ1-2
CASSQDFGGGSYEQYF,TGTGCCAGCAGCCAAGATTTCGGGGGTGGCTCCTACGAGCAGTACTTC,once,-,TRBV4-2,16,TRBJ2-7
CASSPWTGDNEQFF,TGTGCCAGCAGTCCCTGGACAGGGGACAATGAGCAGTTCTTC,once,TRBD1,TRBV27,14,TRBJ2-1
CASSQDLNSGARNEQFF,TGCGCCAGCAGCCAAGACCTTAATAGCGGGGCCCGCAATGAGCAGTTCTTC,few,TRBD2,TRBV4-3,17,TRBJ2-1
CASSLANRVGNQPQHF,TGTGCCAGCAGCTTAGCGAACAGGGTGGGCAATCAGCCCCAGCATTTT,few,-,TRBV7-2,16,TRBJ1-5
CASSLNSPGNSNQPQHF,TGTGCCAGCAGCTTAAACAGCCCAGGGAATAGCAATCAGCCCCAGCATTTT,few,-,TRBV7-2,17,TRBJ1-5
CASSLGGTNTGELFF,TGTGCCAGCAGCTTGGGAGGGACAAACACCGGGGAGCTGTTTTTT,few,-,TRBV5-6,15,TRBJ2-2
CSVRQREQFF,TGCAGCGTTAGACAAAGAGAGCAGTTCTTC,-,-,TRBV29-1,10,TRBJ2-1
CASSYRERTNYGYTF,TGTGCCAGCAGTTATCGGGAGCGAACAAACTATGGCTACACCTTC,few,-,TRBV6-5,15,TRBJ1-2
CSVNDITGELFF,TGCAGTGTTAATGATATCACCGGGGAGCTGTTTTTT,-,-,TRBV20-1,12,TRBJ2-2
CASSILSTWFF,TGTGCCAGTAGTATATTAAGTACATGGTTTTTT,-,-,TRBV19,11,TRBJ2-2
CASSHGQGISSYNSPLHF,TGTGCCAGCAGCCACGGACAGGGGATCAGCTCCTATAATTCACCCCTCCACTTT,-,TRBD1,TRBV5-5,18,TRBJ1-6
CASRRDRTTTGELFF,TGTGCCAGCAGGCGGGACAGGACTACAACCGGGGAGCTGTTTTTT,-,-,TRBV21-1,15,TRBJ2-2
CASRRTGAGGYTF,TGTGCCAGCAGAAGGACAGGGGCGGGGGGCTACACCTTC,-,TRBD1,TRBV6-5,13,TRBJ1-2
CASSFNRGNTGELFF,TGTGCCAGCAGTTTTAACAGGGGGAACACCGGGGAGCTGTTTTTT,-,TRBD1,TRBV28,15,TRBJ2-2
CASSLWSGASGNTIYF,TGCGCCAGCAGCTTGTGGTCCGGAGCCTCTGGAAACACCATATATTTT,large,-,TRBV5-1,16,TRBJ1-3
CSVEGSLAGLRDTQYF,TGCAGCGTTGAAGGATCCCTAGCGGGGCTAAGGGATACGCAGTATTTT,-,TRBD2,TRBV29-1,16,TRBJ2-3
CASSLVGRGSNEQFF,TGTGCCAGCAGCTTAGTCGGGCGGGGGAGCAATGAGCAGTTCTTC,-,TRBD2,TRBV7-2,15,TRBJ2-1
CASSLQGARTEAFF,TGTGCCAGCAGCTTACAGGGGGCGCGGACTGAAGCTTTCTTT,-,TRBD1,TRBV7-2,14,TRBJ1-1
CATSRSLAGGSYNEQFF,TGTGCCACCAGCAGATCACTAGCGGGGGGCTCCTACAATGAGCAGTTCTTC,-,TRBD2,TRBV15,17,TRBJ2-1
CASSLALADNEQFF,TGTGCCAGCAGCTTAGCTCTAGCAGACAATGAGCAGTTCTTC,few,-,TRBV7-2,14,TRBJ2-1